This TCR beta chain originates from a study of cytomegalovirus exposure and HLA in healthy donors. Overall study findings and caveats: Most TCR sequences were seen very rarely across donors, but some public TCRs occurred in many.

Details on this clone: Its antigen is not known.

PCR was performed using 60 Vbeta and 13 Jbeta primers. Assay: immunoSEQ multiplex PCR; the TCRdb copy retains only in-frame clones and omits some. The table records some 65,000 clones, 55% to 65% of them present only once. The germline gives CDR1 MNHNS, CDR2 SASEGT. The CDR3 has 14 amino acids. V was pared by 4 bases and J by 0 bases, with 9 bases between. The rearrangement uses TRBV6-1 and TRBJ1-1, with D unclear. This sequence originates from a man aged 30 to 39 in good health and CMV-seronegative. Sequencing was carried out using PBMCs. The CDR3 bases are TGTGCCAGCAGTGTAGAACGGTTGAACACTGAAGCTTTCTTT. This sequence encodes CASSVERLNTEAFF.